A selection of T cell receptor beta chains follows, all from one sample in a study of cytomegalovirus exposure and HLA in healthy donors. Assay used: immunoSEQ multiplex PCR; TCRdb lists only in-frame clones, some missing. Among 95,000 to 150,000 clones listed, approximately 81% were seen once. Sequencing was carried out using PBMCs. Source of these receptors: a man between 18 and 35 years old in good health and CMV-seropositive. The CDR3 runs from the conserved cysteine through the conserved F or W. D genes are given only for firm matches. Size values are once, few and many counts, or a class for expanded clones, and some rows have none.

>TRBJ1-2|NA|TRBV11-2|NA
CASSLDFFFGYTF
TGTGCCAGCAGCTTAGACTTTTTCTTCGGCTACACCTTC
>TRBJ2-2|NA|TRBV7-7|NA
CASSLVGHANTGELFF
TGTGCTAGCAGCTTAGTGGGGCACGCGAACACCGGGGAGCTGTTTTTT
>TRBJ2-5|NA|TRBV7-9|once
CAGRGWTGQKETQYF
TGTGCCGGACGGGGTTGGACGGGCCAGAAAGAGACCCAGTACTTC
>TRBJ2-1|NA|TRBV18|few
CASSPRQVFSSYNEQFF
TGTGCCAGCTCACCCCGACAGGTTTTTAGCTCCTACAATGAGCAGTTCTTC
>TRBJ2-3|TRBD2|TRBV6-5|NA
CASSSPGRGGTDTQYF
TGTGCCAGCAGTTCCCCCGGGAGGGGCGGGACAGATACGCAGTATTTT
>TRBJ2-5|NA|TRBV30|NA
CAGRRKETQYF
TGTGCCGGCCGAAGAAAAGAGACCCAGTACTTC
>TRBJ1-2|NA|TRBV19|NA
CASSIPTPNYGYTF
TGTGCCAGTAGTATACCGACACCTAACTATGGCTACACCTTC
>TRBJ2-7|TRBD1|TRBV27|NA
CASSWDGTGPYEQYF
TGTGCCAGCAGTTGGGACGGGACAGGGCCCTACGAGCAGTACTTC
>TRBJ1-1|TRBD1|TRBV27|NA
CASRGSGRGLMNTEAFF
TGTGCCAGCAGAGGTTCGGGCAGGGGGCTCATGAACACTGAAGCTTTCTTT
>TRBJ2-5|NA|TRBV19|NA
CASTGSREQETQYF
TGTGCCAGTACCGGAAGCCGGGAGCAAGAGACCCAGTACTTC